Sequencing of this T cell receptor (beta chain) was carried out in a study of technical replicates of blood from several donors. Assay used: immunoSEQ multiplex PCR; TCRdb lists only in-frame clones, some missing. In the table there are around 70,000 clones, 85% to 95% of which are singletons. The CDR3 has 14 residues. The V gene lost 5 bases and the J gene lost 3 bases, with 11 bases spanning the gap. In germline, CDR1 is MDHEN, CDR2 SYDVKM. The specimen was T cells isolated from PBMCs. The V gene is TRBV28, the J gene TRBJ1-3; no firm D call. This TCR came from a human donor in good health. CDR3 in DNA: TGTGCCAGCAGTCCGTGGAGCGGTGGAAACACCATATATTTT. Protein sequence: CASSPWSGGNTIYF.